Listed here is a single TCR beta chain. Its antigen is unknown. The sample belongs to a study of T cells in localized non-small cell lung cancer. Produced via immunoSEQ multiplex PCR; TCRdb's table is partial and in-frame only. The repertoire holds tens of thousands of clones, with roughly nine tenths as singletons. Findings and limits, study-wide: Higher adjacent-lung clonality was associated with shorter survival. The study detected a median roughly 57 of the top 100 tumor clones in adjacent lung. As only one tumor region underwent sequencing, heterogeneity remains possible. Clonality peaked in uninvolved adjacent lung rather than tumor.

The CDR3 is 15 residues long. V was trimmed by 3 bases and J by 1 base, leaving 10 bases between them. Germline loops: CDR1 SGDLS, CDR2 YYNGEE. The clonotype comes from a woman aged 35-70 years with stage I lung adenocarcinoma. The specimen was peripheral blood, collected before any cancer treatment. V is TRBV9 and J is TRBJ2-2; maybe TRBD1 (5 bases). The CDR3 sequence is CASSERGQNTGELFF. CDR3 DNA sequence: TGTGCCAGCAGCGAAAGGGGCCAGAACACCGGGGAGCTGTTTTTT.